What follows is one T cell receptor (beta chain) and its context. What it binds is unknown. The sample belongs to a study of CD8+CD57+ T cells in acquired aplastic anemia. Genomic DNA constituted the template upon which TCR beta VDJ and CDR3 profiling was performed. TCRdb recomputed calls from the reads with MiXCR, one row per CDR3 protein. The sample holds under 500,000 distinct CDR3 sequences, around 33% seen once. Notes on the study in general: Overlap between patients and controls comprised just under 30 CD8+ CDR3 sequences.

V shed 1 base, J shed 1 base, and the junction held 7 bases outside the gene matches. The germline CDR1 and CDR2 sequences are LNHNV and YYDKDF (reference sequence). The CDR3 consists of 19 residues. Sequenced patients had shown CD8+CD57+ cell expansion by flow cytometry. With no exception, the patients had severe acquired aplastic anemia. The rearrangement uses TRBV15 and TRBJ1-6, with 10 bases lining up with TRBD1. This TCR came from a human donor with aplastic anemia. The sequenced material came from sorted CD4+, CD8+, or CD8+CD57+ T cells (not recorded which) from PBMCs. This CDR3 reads CATSRATRDRGSYNSPLHF. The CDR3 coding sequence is TGTGCCACCAGCAGAGCAACCCGGGACAGGGGTTCCTATAATTCACCCCTCCACTTT.